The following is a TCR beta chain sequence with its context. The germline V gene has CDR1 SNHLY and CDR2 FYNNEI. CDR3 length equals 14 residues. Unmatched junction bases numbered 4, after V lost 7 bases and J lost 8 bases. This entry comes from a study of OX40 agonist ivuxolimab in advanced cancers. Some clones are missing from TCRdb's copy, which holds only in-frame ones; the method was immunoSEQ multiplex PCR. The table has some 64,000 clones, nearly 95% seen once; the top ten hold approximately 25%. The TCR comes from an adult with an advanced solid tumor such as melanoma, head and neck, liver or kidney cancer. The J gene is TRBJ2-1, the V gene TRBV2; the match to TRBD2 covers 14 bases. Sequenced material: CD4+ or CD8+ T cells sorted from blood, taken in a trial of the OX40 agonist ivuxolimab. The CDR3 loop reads CASIGTSGSDEQFF. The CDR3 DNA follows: TGTGCCAGCATTGGGACTAGCGGGAGTGATGAGCAGTTCTTC.